One and the same sample provided the 32 T cell receptor beta chains below, sequenced in a study of identifying expanded T cells in peripheral blood. Profiled with immunoSEQ multiplex PCR; TCRdb holds only in-frame clones, not every one. The repertoire holds over 100,000 clones, with around 90% as singletons. The source material was blood. The receptor source for this set is a person aged 18 to 75 in good health.

This chain uses TRBV13 with TRBJ1-3; D is unresolved. CDR3 length: 16 amino acids. Trimming stripped 4 bases from V and 0 bases from J, with 13 bases between. The germline V gene encodes CDR1 PRHDT and CDR2 FYEKMQ (reference sequence). CDR3 sequence: CASSSGNFGSGNTIYF. The DNA of the CDR3 is TGTGCCAGCAGCTCCGGGAACTTTGGCTCTGGAAACACCATATATTTT.

The rearrangement uses TRBV6-5 and TRBJ2-7, with no clear D. Looked up from germline, CDR1 is MNHEY and CDR2 is SVGAGI. Trimming removed 6 bases at V and 3 bases at J, with 6 bases between. The CDR3 has 11 amino acids. DNA for the CDR3: TGTGCCAGCAGAAGAGACTACGAGCAGTACTTC. It translates to CASRRDYEQYF.

This clone was picked up one time. The CDR3 coding sequence is TGTGCCAGCACCACCCCGGGAGAGGGGACCCAGTACTTC. Protein sequence: CASTTPGEGTQYF. This sequence joins TRBV27 and TRBJ2-5, with D tentatively TRBD2 (6 bases). The CDR3 consists of 13 residues. CDR1 MNHEY and CDR2 SMNVEV come from the germline V gene (reference sequence). Trimming cost V 7 bases and J 7 bases, with 16 bases left between them.

The chain joins TRBV5-1 to TRBJ2-1; 7 bases line up with TRBD2. With 0 bases clipped from V and 5 bases from J, the junction kept 5 bases outside the gene matches. Germline V CDR1 and CDR2: SGHRS, YFSETQ. This CDR3 has 15 residues. Here the CDR3 reads CASSLGGRADNEQFF. The CDR3 DNA is TGCGCCAGCAGCTTGGGTGGGAGGGCCGACAATGAGCAGTTCTTC.

This clone was seen only once. This chain links TRBV7-2 with TRBJ2-5; 10 bases align to TRBD2. CDR3 length equals 18 residues. Germline V gene sequence: CDR1 SGHTA, CDR2 FQGNSA. V dropped 1 base and J dropped 4; count of bases not matched to a gene: 12. The CDR3 protein is CASSLVTSGAPGGETQYF. Here the CDR3 DNA reads TGTGCCAGCAGCTTAGTCACTAGCGGGGCTCCAGGAGGAGAGACCCAGTACTTC.

The chain uses TRBV6-4 and TRBJ2-4; 11 nucleotides agree with TRBD2. CDR1 MRHNA and CDR2 SNTAGT come from the germline V gene. V trimming: 4 bases; J trimming: 8 bases; junction bases outside the gene matches: 1. The CDR3 is made up of 13 amino acids. The CDR3 loop is CASSVLAGDIQYF. The CDR3 region has the DNA TGTGCCAGCAGTGTACTAGCGGGGGACATTCAGTACTTC.

The rearrangement uses TRBV5-1 and TRBJ1-1; 7 bases are shared with TRBD1. V shed 0 bases and J 5 bases; nucleotides not matched to a gene: 13. CDR1 is SGHRS and CDR2 is YFSETQ in the germline V gene. The CDR3 has 17 amino acids. CDR3 bases: TGCGCCAGCAGCTTGGCCCCCAGGGGGGGAGAATTTACTGAAGCTTTCTTT. This translates into CASSLAPRGGEFTEAFF.

This clone occurred once. The chain has TRBV18 and TRBJ1-4; D gene ambiguous. Trimming pared 2 bases from V and 0 bases from J, leaving 7 bases between. The CDR3 runs to 15 residues. Germline values: CDR1 KGHSH, CDR2 LQKENI. CDR3 coding DNA: TGTGCCAGCTCACCAGGATCCGCAACTAATGAAAAACTGTTTTTT. Amino acid sequence: CASSPGSATNEKLFF. Supplemented by reference TRBV18 and TRBJ1-4, the full variable domain reads NAGVMQNPRHLVRRRGQEARLRCSPMKGHSHVYWYRQLPEEGLKFMVYLQKENIIDESGMPKERFSAEFPKEGPSILRIQQVVRGDSAAYFCASSPGSATNEKLFFGSGTQLSVL.

The V and J genes are TRBV27 and TRBJ2-7; D remains ambiguous. Trimming removed 2 bases from V and 7 bases from J, with 12 bases in between. The germline V gene has CDR1 MNHEY and CDR2 SMNVEV (reference sequence). CDR3 length equals 13 residues. The CDR3 loop is CASSLAASGEQYF. CDR3 in DNA: TGTGCCAGCAGTTTAGCGGCTAGTGGGGAGCAGTACTTC.

The chain employs TRBV7-8 and TRBJ2-7, with 14 bases fitting TRBD2. In germline, CDR1 is SGHVS, CDR2 FQNEAQ. This CDR3 comprises 16 residues. J lost 1 base, V lost 5 bases, and 4 bases had no gene match. CDR3 DNA sequence: TGTGCCAGCAGCGCGGGACTAGCGGGAGCTTCCTACGAGCAGTACTTC. This codes for CASSAGLAGASYEQYF.

The CDR3 spells CASRTGGADYGYTF. CDR3 coding DNA: TGTGCCAGCAGAACAGGGGGCGCTGACTATGGCTACACCTTC. The gene calls are TRBV6-5 and TRBJ1-2; 9 nucleotides match TRBD1. This CDR3 has 14 amino acids. Germline assignment: CDR1 MNHEY and CDR2 SVGAGI. With V trimmed by 6 bases and J by 3 bases, 5 bases remained unmatched.

V gene TRBV19 combines with J gene TRBJ2-5; TRBD2 matches at 9 bases. The length of the CDR3 is 13 residues. Germline trimming cut 6 bases from V and 4 bases from J; bases unmatched to any gene: 3. The germline V gene encodes CDR1 LNHDA and CDR2 SQIVND (reference sequence). This chain's CDR3 is CASRGTSPETQYF. DNA for the CDR3: TGTGCCAGTAGAGGGACTAGCCCAGAGACCCAGTACTTC.

The chain joins TRBV6-6 to TRBJ2-3; TRBD1 is a possible D gene (6 bases). Germline-derived CDR1 and CDR2 are MNHNY and SVGAGI (reference sequence). The CDR3 spans 12 residues. Trimming cost V 4 bases and J 6 bases, with 8 bases left between them. The CDR3 DNA follows: TGTGCCAGCAGTTTACAGGGCGATACGCAGTATTTT. Protein sequence: CASSLQGDTQYF.

This sequence joins TRBV14 and TRBJ2-7, with D possibly TRBD1 on 5 matching bases. The CDR3 runs to 14 residues. V was cut by 3 bases and J by 3 bases, with 12 bases left in between. Germline V CDR1 and CDR2: SGHDN, FVKESK. The CDR3 spells CASSHPFDSYEQYF. CDR3 DNA sequence: TGTGCCAGCAGCCATCCGTTCGACAGCTACGAGCAGTACTTC.

J is TRBJ1-6 and V is TRBV7-2, with D unresolved. The CDR3 runs 15 residues. The V end lost 2 bases, the J end lost 7 bases, and 12 bases lay between the germline ends. CDR1 and CDR2 from the germline V gene are SGHTA and FQGNSA. CDR3 coding DNA: TGTGCCAGCAGCTTAATATTCGGAAAAAATTCACCCCTCCACTTT. Translation gives CASSLIFGKNSPLHF.

The chain is built from TRBV5-5 and TRBJ2-7, with 10 bases aligning to TRBD1. CDR1 SGHKS and CDR2 YYEKEE come from the germline V gene (reference sequence). The CDR3 extends over 12 amino acids. V trimming: 4 bases; J trimming: 9 bases; junction bases outside the gene matches: 4. The CDR3 sequence is CASSRDRGVQYF. CDR3 bases: TGTGCCAGCAGCCGGGACAGGGGAGTGCAGTACTTC.

The chain combines TRBV28 with TRBJ2-6; unclear D gene. V lost 8 bases and J lost 4, with 24 bases in between. Germline V gives CDR1 MDHEN, CDR2 SYDVKM. The CDR3 is 18 residues long. The chain's CDR3 is CASGTTVLTIAGANVLTF. The CDR3 DNA sequence: TGTGCCAGCGGAACTACGGTCCTGACGATTGCGGGGGCCAACGTCCTGACTTTC.

The rearrangement links TRBV7-8 to TRBJ2-3, with 12 bases aligning to TRBD2. CDR1 and CDR2 from the germline V gene are SGHVS and FQNEAQ. This CDR3 region has 17 residues. V lost 5 bases, J lost 2 bases, and 8 bases stayed unmatched. CDR3 sequence reads: CASSAHLAGGVTDTQYF. The CDR3 nucleotides are TGTGCCAGCAGCGCACACCTAGCGGGGGGGGTCACAGATACGCAGTATTTT.

The CDR3 region has the DNA TGTGCCAGCAGCATGACCTTGAACACTGAAGCTTTCTTT. Its translation is CASSMTLNTEAFF. V and J are TRBV7-9 and TRBJ1-1; D unresolved. This CDR3 is 13 amino acids long. Between the trimmed V and J ends, which lost 5 bases and 0 bases, there was a span of 7 bases. The germline CDR1 and CDR2 sequences are SEHNR and FQNEAQ (reference sequence).

The V and J genes are TRBV28 and TRBJ2-7; 7 bases fit TRBD1. V was pared by 4 bases and J by 1 base, with 4 bases of the junction left unmatched. Germline loops: CDR1 MDHEN, CDR2 SYDVKM. This CDR3 comprises 14 residues. The CDR3 DNA sequence: TGTGCCAGCAGTTCATCGGGACAGTCCTACGAGCAGTACTTC. It translates to CASSSSGQSYEQYF.

The rearrangement links TRBV2 to TRBJ2-7; no clear D. This CDR3 has 13 residues. Germline values: CDR1 SNHLY, CDR2 FYNNEI. Trimming removed 4 bases at V and 5 bases at J, with 12 bases between. CDR3 in amino acids: CASSVVPPHEQYF. CDR3 in DNA: TGTGCCAGCAGTGTAGTCCCCCCGCACGAGCAGTACTTC.

The rearrangement links TRBV5-4 to TRBJ2-3, with D maybe TRBD2 (6 bases). CDR3 length: 13 residues. The germline V gene has CDR1 SGHNT and CDR2 YYREEE (reference sequence). V shed 3 bases and J shed 4 bases, with 9 bases lying between them. The CDR3 protein is CASSYGTPDTQYF. DNA for the CDR3: TGTGCCAGCAGCTACGGGACTCCAGATACGCAGTATTTT.

The chain carries TRBV5-1 and TRBJ2-3; D gene uncertain. The V and J ends lost 2 bases and 4 bases respectively, with 14 bases between them. The CDR3 covers 15 residues. Germline loops: CDR1 SGHRS, CDR2 YFSETQ. CDR3 sequence (DNA): TGCGCCAGCAGCTTACCAACTCCTGGCGCAGATACGCAGTATTTT. Translation gives CASSLPTPGADTQYF.

This sequence joins TRBV7-3 and TRBJ2-7; the D gene is possibly TRBD1 (5 bases). Germline CDR1 reads SGHTA; CDR2 reads FQGTGA. CDR3 length: 14 residues. The V and J ends lost 3 bases and 5 bases respectively, with 14 bases between them. CDR3 sequence: CASSLFQGYHEQYF. CDR3 coding DNA: TGTGCCAGCAGCTTGTTTCAGGGTTACCACGAGCAGTACTTC. Complete variable domain (other parts from reference TRBV7-3 and TRBJ2-7): GAGVSQTPSNKVTEKGKYVELRCDPISGHTALYWYRQSLGQGPEFLIYFQGTGAADDSGLPNDRFFAVRPEGSVSTLKIQRTERGDSAVYLCASSLFQGYHEQYFGPGTRLTVT.

V usage is TRBV7-9 and J usage is TRBJ1-1; D might be TRBD1 (5 bases). Germline V gene lookup returns CDR1 SEHNR and CDR2 FQNEAQ (reference sequence). Trimming removed 5 bases at V and 4 bases at J, with 11 bases between. The CDR3 has 13 residues. The CDR3 sequence: CASSLREGTEAFF. The CDR3 region has the DNA TGTGCCAGCAGCCTCAGGGAGGGCACTGAAGCTTTCTTT.

This rearrangement joins TRBV5-6 to TRBJ2-1, with D possibly matching TRBD2 (6 bases). Germline loops: CDR1 SGHDT, CDR2 YYEEEE. There are 16 residues in the CDR3. Trimming pared 4 bases from V and 0 bases from J, leaving 14 bases between. The CDR3 DNA sequence: TGTGCCAGCAGCATACTAGCAGAGCGCTCCTACAATGAGCAGTTCTTC. Encoded protein: CASSILAERSYNEQFF.

V and J are TRBV2 and TRBJ2-3; D remains ambiguous. Germline loops: CDR1 SNHLY, CDR2 FYNNEI. Trimming removed 6 bases at V and 2 bases at J, with 12 bases between. This CDR3 is built from 14 residues. The DNA for the CDR3 is TGTGCCAGCAGGTTAGCAGAACTCACAGATACGCAGTATTTT. Translated, it gives CASRLAELTDTQYF. Complete variable domain (other parts from reference TRBV2 and TRBJ2-3): EPEVTQTPSHQVTQMGQEVILRCVPISNHLYFYWYRQILGQKVEFLVSFYNNEISEKSEIFDDQFSVERPDGSNFTLKIRSTKLEDSAMYFCASRLAELTDTQYFGPGTRLTVL.

V gene TRBV15 combines with J gene TRBJ2-2; D gene unclear. The germline V gene has CDR1 LNHNV and CDR2 YYDKDF (reference sequence). Trimming removed 4 bases from V and 6 bases from J, with 9 bases in between. CDR3 length: 13 amino acids. CDR3 region: CATSMGEAGELFF. CDR3 DNA sequence: TGTGCCACCAGCATGGGTGAGGCCGGGGAGCTGTTTTTT.

The chain uses TRBV14 and TRBJ2-7; TRBD2 might be the D (5 bases). V shed 2 bases and J shed 3 bases, with 11 bases lying between them. Germline V lookup: CDR1 SGHDN, CDR2 FVKESK. This CDR3 spans 14 amino acids. CDR3 sequence: CASSQFTGYYEQYF. The CDR3 DNA is TGTGCCAGCAGCCAATTTACGGGGTACTACGAGCAGTACTTC.

This sequence joins TRBV5-1 and TRBJ2-2; possibly TRBD2 for D (6 bases). The CDR3 extends over 17 amino acids. From germline, CDR1 is SGHRS and CDR2 YFSETQ. V dropped 0 bases and J dropped 0 bases, with 12 bases sitting between them. This chain's CDR3 is CASSLAVLASNTGELFF. CDR3 in DNA: TGCGCCAGCAGCTTGGCCGTGCTAGCGTCGAACACCGGGGAGCTGTTTTTT. Variable domain in full (rest from reference TRBV5-1 and TRBJ2-2): KAGVTQTPRYLIKTRGQQVTLSCSPISGHRSVSWYQQTPGQGLQFLFEYFSETQRNKGNFPGRFSGRQFSNSRSEMNVSTLELGDSALYLCASSLAVLASNTGELFFGEGSRLTVL.

The chain links TRBV7-9 to TRBJ1-4, with a tentative D call TRBD1 (5 bases). This CDR3 spans 15 amino acids. Trimming pared 3 bases from V and 0 bases from J, leaving 8 bases between. Germline CDR1 SEHNR, CDR2 FQNEAQ (reference sequence). In DNA form, the CDR3 reads TGTGCCAGCAGCTTGCCGGGGGCAACTAATGAAAAACTGTTTTTT. It is translated as CASSLPGATNEKLFF.

This chain uses TRBV19 with TRBJ2-3; TRBD2 agrees at 8 bases. The CDR3 is 16 amino acids. V lost 10 bases to trimming and J lost 4 bases; unmatched junction nucleotides: 16. Germline-derived CDR1 and CDR2 are LNHDA and SQIVND (reference sequence). The CDR3 DNA sequence: TGTGCCACCCAAAAACTTTCGGGGGGGCAAGCAGATACGCAGTATTTT. Protein sequence: CATQKLSGGQADTQYF.